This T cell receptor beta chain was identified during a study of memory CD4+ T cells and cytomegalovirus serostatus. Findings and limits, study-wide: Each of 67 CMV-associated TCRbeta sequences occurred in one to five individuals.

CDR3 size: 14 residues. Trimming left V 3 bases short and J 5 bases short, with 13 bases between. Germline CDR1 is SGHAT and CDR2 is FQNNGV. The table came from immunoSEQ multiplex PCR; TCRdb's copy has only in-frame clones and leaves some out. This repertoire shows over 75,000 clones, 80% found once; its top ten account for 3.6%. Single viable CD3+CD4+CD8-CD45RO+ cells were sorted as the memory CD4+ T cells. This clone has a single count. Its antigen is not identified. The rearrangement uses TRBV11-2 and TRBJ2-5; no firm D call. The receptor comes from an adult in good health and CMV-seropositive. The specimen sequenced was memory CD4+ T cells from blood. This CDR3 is CASSFGLAMETQYF. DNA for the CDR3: TGTGCCAGCAGCTTCGGCCTGGCTATGGAGACCCAGTACTTC. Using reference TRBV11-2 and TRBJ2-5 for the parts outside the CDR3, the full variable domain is EAGVAQSPRYKIIEKRQSVAFWCNPISGHATLYWYQQILGQGPKLLIQFQNNGVVDDSQLPKDRFSAERLKGVDSTLKIQPAKLEDSAVYLCASSFGLAMETQYFGPGTRLLVL.